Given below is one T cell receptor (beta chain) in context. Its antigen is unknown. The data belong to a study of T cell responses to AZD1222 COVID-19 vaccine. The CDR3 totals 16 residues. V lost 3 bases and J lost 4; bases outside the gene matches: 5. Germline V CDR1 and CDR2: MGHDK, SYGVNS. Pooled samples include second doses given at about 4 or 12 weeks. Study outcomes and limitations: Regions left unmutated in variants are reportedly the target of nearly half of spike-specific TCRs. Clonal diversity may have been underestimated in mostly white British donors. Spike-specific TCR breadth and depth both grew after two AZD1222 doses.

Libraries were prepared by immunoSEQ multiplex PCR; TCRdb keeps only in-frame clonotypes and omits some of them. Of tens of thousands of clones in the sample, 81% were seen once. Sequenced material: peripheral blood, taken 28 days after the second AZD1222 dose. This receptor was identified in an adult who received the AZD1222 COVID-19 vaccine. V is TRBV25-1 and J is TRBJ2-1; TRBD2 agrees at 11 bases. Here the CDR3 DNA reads TGTGCCAGCAGTGAGTTACTAGCGGGGGATTACAATGAGCAGTTCTTC. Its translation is CASSELLAGDYNEQFF.